These T cell receptor beta chains were read from a single sample in a study of shared clonotypes between healthy human individuals. The repertoire was sequenced with immunoSEQ multiplex PCR; TCRdb's copy has only in-frame clones and lacks some. The sample lists 550,000 to 750,000 clones; less than 97% were seen once. The specimen was naive CD8+ T cells sorted from blood. These receptors all come from a woman aged 25 to 39 in good health. Both conserved end residues are part of each CDR3. A D gene is named only where the DNA matches it firmly. Clone size is not always given. Where it is, it says once, few, many or a class for expanded clones.

V: TRBV19; J: TRBJ2-7; D: -; size: once; CDR3: CASSRTTSYEQYF; DNA: TGTGCCAGTAGTAGGACTACGTCCTACGAGCAGTACTTC
V: TRBV28; J: TRBJ2-7; D: -; size: once; CDR3: CASRSPQGPYEQYF; DNA: TGTGCCAGCAGATCCCCGCAGGGCCCCTACGAGCAGTACTTC
V: TRBV5-8; J: TRBJ2-3; D: -; size: -; CDR3: CASSGDTQYF; DNA: TGTGCCAGCAGCGGGGATACGCAGTATTTT
V: TRBV11-2; J: TRBJ2-1; D: TRBD1; size: -; CDR3: CASSGLLDRGSGEQFF; DNA: TGTGCCAGCAGCGGATTACTGGACAGGGGCTCTGGAGAGCAGTTCTTC
V: TRBV19; J: TRBJ2-7; D: TRBD2; size: -; CDR3: CASSQGRGAYEQYF; DNA: TGTGCCAGTAGCCAAGGGCGGGGGGCCTACGAGCAGTACTTC
V: TRBV14; J: TRBJ1-1; D: TRBD1; size: -; CDR3: CASSQASRDRGPNTEAFF; DNA: TGTGCCAGCAGCCAAGCGTCCCGGGACAGGGGACCGAACACTGAAGCTTTCTTT
V: TRBV28; J: TRBJ1-4; D: -; size: -; CDR3: CASGRFNEKLFF; DNA: TGTGCCAGCGGCCGGTTTAATGAAAAACTGTTTTTT
V: TRBV27; J: TRBJ1-2; D: -; size: -; CDR3: CATRGGGAHYGYTF; DNA: TGTGCCACCCGGGGGGGTGGGGCCCACTATGGCTACACCTTC
V: TRBV21-1; J: TRBJ2-1; D: -; size: -; CDR3: CASSPPRRGFNNEQFF; DNA: TGTGCCAGCAGCCCCCCTCGTAGGGGCTTTAACAATGAGCAGTTCTTC
V: TRBV15; J: TRBJ2-1; D: -; size: -; CDR3: CATSRQLILTPLHNEQFF; DNA: TGTGCCACCAGCAGACAGCTGATACTTACCCCTCTCCACAATGAGCAGTTCTTC
V: TRBV2; J: TRBJ2-7; D: -; size: -; CDR3: CASPKAGTPSYEQYF; DNA: TGTGCCTCCCCAAAGGCCGGGACACCTTCCTACGAGCAGTACTTC
V: TRBV5-1; J: TRBJ2-3; D: -; size: -; CDR3: CASSLDSGEEDTQYF; DNA: TGCGCCAGCAGCTTGGACAGCGGCGAAGAAGATACGCAGTATTTT
V: TRBV27; J: TRBJ1-5; D: -; size: -; CDR3: CASSQTPGGSNQPQHF; DNA: TGTGCCAGCAGTCAAACCCCGGGGGGGAGCAATCAGCCCCAGCATTTT
V: TRBV14; J: TRBJ2-7; D: -; size: -; CDR3: CASSDRDGFYEQYF; DNA: TGTGCCAGCAGCGACCGAGACGGGTTCTACGAGCAGTACTTC
V: TRBV28; J: TRBJ1-1; D: -; size: -; CDR3: CASSPRPLSGHTEAFF; DNA: TGTGCCAGCAGCCCCCGACCGTTATCTGGGCACACTGAAGCTTTCTTT
V: TRBV28; J: TRBJ1-2; D: -; size: -; CDR3: CASGIYGYTF; DNA: TGTGCCAGCGGGATCTATGGCTACACCTTC
V: TRBV7-9; J: TRBJ1-4; D: TRBD1; size: -; CDR3: CASSLGTGGINEKLFF; DNA: TGTGCCAGCAGCTTAGGGACAGGGGGCATTAATGAAAAACTGTTTTTT
V: TRBV27; J: TRBJ2-3; D: TRBD2; size: -; CDR3: CASSSPHPGRESQADTQYF; DNA: TGTGCCAGCAGTTCACCCCATCCGGGGCGGGAGAGTCAAGCAGATACGCAGTATTTT
V: TRBV6-1; J: TRBJ1-2; D: -; size: -; CDR3: CASSERSIGENYGYTF; DNA: TGTGCCAGCAGTGAAAGATCGATAGGGGAAAACTATGGCTACACCTTC
V: TRBV27; J: TRBJ1-6; D: -; size: -; CDR3: CASSLIQGNSPLHF; DNA: TGTGCCAGCAGTTTGATCCAGGGAAATTCACCCCTCCACTTT
V: TRBV13; J: TRBJ2-7; D: TRBD2; size: -; CDR3: CASSFLTSASYEQYF; DNA: TGTGCCAGCAGCTTCCTGACTAGCGCTTCCTACGAGCAGTACTTC
V: TRBV2; J: TRBJ1-4; D: TRBD1; size: few; CDR3: CASGQGTNEKLFF; DNA: TGTGCCAGCGGACAGGGAACTAATGAAAAACTGTTTTTT
V: TRBV27; J: TRBJ2-7; D: TRBD1; size: -; CDR3: CASRAIGTGGYEQYF; DNA: TGTGCCAGCAGAGCCATCGGGACAGGGGGCTACGAGCAGTACTTC
V: TRBV19; J: TRBJ1-1; D: -; size: once; CDR3: CASSTPIFTEAFF; DNA: TGTGCCAGTAGTACCCCGATATTTACTGAAGCTTTCTTT
V: TRBV27; J: TRBJ1-1; D: -; size: -; CDR3: CASRDRAANTEAFF; DNA: TGTGCCAGCAGGGATAGGGCCGCGAACACTGAAGCTTTCTTT
V: TRBV7-6; J: TRBJ1-3; D: -; size: -; CDR3: CASSFGTRPGNTIYF; DNA: TGTGCCAGCAGCTTTGGGACTCGACCTGGAAACACCATATATTTT
V: TRBV19; J: TRBJ2-7; D: -; size: -; CDR3: CASSPFTAGIYEQYF; DNA: TGTGCCAGTAGTCCCTTCACGGCGGGGATCTACGAGCAGTACTTC
V: TRBV5-8; J: TRBJ1-5; D: -; size: -; CDR3: CASSFRLGESNQPQHF; DNA: TGTGCCAGCAGCTTCCGACTCGGGGAGAGCAATCAGCCCCAGCATTTT
V: TRBV19; J: TRBJ2-5; D: TRBD2; size: -; CDR3: CASSRGLAGAETQYF; DNA: TGTGCCAGTAGTAGAGGACTAGCGGGAGCGGAGACCCAGTACTTC
V: TRBV19; J: TRBJ2-5; D: -; size: -; CDR3: CASSTHREETQYF; DNA: TGTGCCAGTAGTACCCACCGGGAGGAGACCCAGTACTTC
V: TRBV7-9; J: TRBJ2-1; D: -; size: -; CDR3: CASSLQESSYNEQFF; DNA: TGTGCCAGCAGCTTACAGGAGAGCTCCTACAATGAGCAGTTCTTC
V: TRBV28; J: TRBJ2-5; D: TRBD2; size: -; CDR3: CASSFGGGSETQYF; DNA: TGTGCCAGCAGTTTTGGTGGCGGGAGTGAGACCCAGTACTTC
V: TRBV19; J: TRBJ1-4; D: -; size: -; CDR3: CASSILTYSPGLPSEKLFF; DNA: TGTGCCAGTAGTATCCTCACGTACAGTCCAGGTCTTCCGAGTGAAAAACTGTTTTTT
V: TRBV4-1; J: TRBJ2-3; D: TRBD2; size: -; CDR3: CASSQRTSITDTQYF; DNA: TGCGCCAGCAGCCAGAGGACTAGCATCACAGATACGCAGTATTTT
V: TRBV27; J: TRBJ2-1; D: -; size: -; CDR3: CASRVRRAENEQFF; DNA: TGTGCCAGCAGAGTTAGGCGGGCCGAAAATGAGCAGTTCTTC
V: TRBV6-6; J: TRBJ2-7; D: TRBD1; size: -; CDR3: CASSYSGTDTYEQYF; DNA: TGTGCCAGCAGTTACTCAGGGACAGATACCTACGAGCAGTACTTC
V: TRBV5-1; J: TRBJ1-2; D: -; size: once; CDR3: CASRRLDSYGYTF; DNA: TGCGCCAGCAGACGGCTCGATTCTTATGGCTACACCTTC
V: TRBV27; J: TRBJ1-5; D: TRBD1; size: -; CDR3: CASSLYGTGDSNQPQHF; DNA: TGTGCCAGCAGTTTATATGGGACAGGGGATAGCAATCAGCCCCAGCATTTT
V: TRBV28; J: TRBJ2-1; D: -; size: -; CDR3: CASNRRFRYNEQFF; DNA: TGTGCCAGCAACAGGAGGTTTCGGTACAATGAGCAGTTCTTC
V: TRBV5-6; J: TRBJ2-7; D: -; size: -; CDR3: CASSLSPASYEQYF; DNA: TGTGCCAGCAGCTTGTCTCCAGCATCCTACGAGCAGTACTTC
V: TRBV28; J: TRBJ1-2; D: -; size: -; CDR3: CASSLERAPSGYTF; DNA: TGTGCCAGCAGCCTCGAACGGGCTCCCTCCGGCTACACCTTC
V: TRBV28; J: TRBJ2-7; D: TRBD2; size: -; CDR3: CASILSGASYEQYF; DNA: TGTGCCAGCATCCTTAGCGGGGCCTCCTACGAGCAGTACTTC
V: TRBV29-1; J: TRBJ1-2; D: -; size: -; CDR3: CSVVPPGERVLGDLYGYTF; DNA: TGCAGCGTTGTTCCCCCCGGCGAAAGGGTCCTTGGGGATCTCTATGGCTACACCTTC
V: TRBV2; J: TRBJ2-7; D: TRBD1; size: -; CDR3: CASSPGTGYDEQYF; DNA: TGTGCCAGCAGCCCCGGGACAGGGTACGACGAGCAGTACTTC
V: TRBV9; J: TRBJ1-2; D: TRBD1; size: -; CDR3: CASSVESGQGSGYTF; DNA: TGTGCCAGCAGCGTAGAGTCGGGACAGGGTTCCGGCTACACCTTC
V: TRBV11-2; J: TRBJ2-7; D: TRBD2; size: -; CDR3: CASSSFGGGYEQYF; DNA: TGTGCCAGCAGCTCGTTTGGGGGAGGGTACGAGCAGTACTTC
V: TRBV27; J: TRBJ1-6; D: -; size: -; CDR3: CASSLNLYNSPLHF; DNA: TGTGCCAGCAGTTTAAACCTTTATAATTCACCCCTCCACTTT
V: TRBV11-2; J: TRBJ2-3; D: -; size: -; CDR3: CASSLSGESPDTQYF; DNA: TGTGCCAGCAGCCTATCCGGGGAGTCTCCCGATACGCAGTATTTT
V: TRBV10-3; J: TRBJ2-5; D: -; size: -; CDR3: CAISGLRARATQYF; DNA: TGTGCCATCAGTGGACTACGCGCCAGGGCGACCCAGTACTTC
V: TRBV27; J: TRBJ2-7; D: TRBD1; size: -; CDR3: CASSIGTGSYEQYF; DNA: TGTGCCAGCAGTATAGGGACAGGGTCCTACGAGCAGTACTTC